This section outlines one T cell receptor beta chain sequence together with its context. Method: immunoSEQ multiplex PCR; TCRdb's copy keeps in-frame clones and lacks some. The sample includes around 62,000 clones, around 90% seen only once; the top ten take approximately 2%. The sample is drawn from a study of T cell changes during pregnancy in multiple sclerosis. The V and J ends lost 5 bases and 2 bases respectively, with 15 bases between them. Looked up from germline, CDR1 is PRHDT and CDR2 is FYEKMQ (reference sequence). CDR3 length equals 15 residues. Sequencing used peripheral blood, obtained in the second trimester of pregnancy. V is TRBV13 and J is TRBJ1-2, with TRBD1 as a possible D gene (6 bases). This receptor was identified in a female donor in good health, enrolled as a control in a pregnancy study. CDR3 DNA sequence: TGTGCCAGCAGCCCCGGTCGGGGGGCAAACTATGGCTACACCTTC. Translating gives CASSPGRGANYGYTF.